This T cell receptor (beta chain) was found in a study of shared clonotypes between healthy human individuals. The study's findings and limits: The sole specimen, blood, was sampled, and tissue repertoires likely differ. Clonotype sharing levels among donors were expected to vary with sequencing depth.

Per the original methods: As immunoSEQ supplied junction-only sequences (without quality scores), filtering differed. Measured with immunoSEQ multiplex PCR; TCRdb has only the in-frame clones, and not every one. V and J calls and clone size follow that table, whereas D and trimming were derived from the DNA. This table has more than 2,000,000 clones, just over 90% appearing once. V lost 3 bases and J 1 base, leaving 33 bases between the germline ends. The CDR3 spans 23 residues. Germline CDR1 reads WSHSY; CDR2 reads SAAADI. CD45RA+ naive and CD45RA-negative memory subsets were separated from CD4+ cells. Remarks on this clone: The antigen is undetermined.

The receptor comes from a man aged 18-30 years in good health. The chain combines TRBV10-2 with TRBJ2-2; TRBD1 is a possible D gene (5 bases). The sequenced sample was naive CD4+ T cells sorted from blood. The subset was: CD45RA+ positively selected. The CDR3 loop reads CASSEKGAAFESTMVQNTGELFF. CDR3 DNA: TGCGCCAGCAGTGAAAAAGGGGCGGCTTTTGAGTCCACGATGGTCCAGAACACCGGGGAGCTGTTTTTT.